The next 27 T cell receptor beta chains were all read from a single sample in a study of blood T cell repertoires in COVID-19. Here immunoSEQ multiplex PCR was the method, and the copy in TCRdb shows in-frame clones only, minus some. Of about 200,000 clones listed, approximately 85% are singletons. The sample consisted of peripheral blood. The source is a woman aged 50 to 60 with active or convalescent COVID-19.

This chain connects TRBV5-8 to TRBJ2-4; D gene uncertain. V dropped 3 bases and J dropped 3 bases, with 10 bases sitting between them. Germline assignment: CDR1 SGHTS and CDR2 YDEGEE. The CDR3 is made up of 14 amino acids. Written as DNA, the CDR3 is TGTGCCAGCAGCTCGGGTTTTGACAAAAACATTCAGTACTTC. Translated, it gives CASSSGFDKNIQYF.

This clone was seen a single time. V is TRBV6-6 and J is TRBJ2-2, with 8 bases lining up with TRBD1. The CDR3 extends over 15 amino acids. V gave up 4 bases and J gave up 2 bases; unmatched junction bases: 3. Looked up from germline, CDR1 is MNHNY and CDR2 is SVGAGI (reference sequence). DNA for the CDR3: TGTGCCAGCAGTTCCGGGACAGGCAACACCGGGGAGCTGTTTTTT. This sequence encodes CASSSGTGNTGELFF.

This clone was seen more than once but under ten times. The J gene is TRBJ1-5, the V gene TRBV5-4, with TRBD1 as a possible D gene (5 bases). CDR3 size: 13 residues. V was clipped by 4 bases and J by 2 bases, with 7 bases between them. Germline CDR1 is SGHNT and CDR2 is YYREEE (reference sequence). The CDR3 DNA reads as TGTGCCAGCAGCCAACAGGGCAATCAGCCCCAGCATTTT. It translates to CASSQQGNQPQHF.

This chain uses TRBV28 with TRBJ1-3; D call uncertain. The germline V gene has CDR1 MDHEN and CDR2 SYDVKM. V lost 2 bases and J lost 5, with 10 bases in between. This CDR3 is 14 amino acids long. Here the CDR3 reads CASSLRGSRNTIYF. In nucleotides, the CDR3 is TGTGCCAGCAGTTTACGGGGTAGTAGAAACACCATATATTTT.

This chain links TRBV19 with TRBJ2-7, with 7 bases fitting TRBD2. Germline lookup yields CDR1 LNHDA and CDR2 SQIVND (reference sequence). The CDR3 length is 14 residues. V was pared by 3 bases and J by 2 bases, with 4 bases of the junction left unmatched. CDR3: CASSMRLAAYEQYF. In DNA form, the CDR3 reads TGTGCCAGTAGTATGAGGCTAGCGGCCTACGAGCAGTACTTC.

The gene calls are TRBV27 and TRBJ2-3, with D perhaps matching TRBD1 (5 bases). V was shortened by 2 bases and J by 2 bases, with 11 bases between the two germline ends. Per the germline V gene, CDR1 is MNHEY and CDR2 is SMNVEV (reference sequence). CDR3 size: 15 residues. The CDR3 here is CASSLMGRDTDTQYF. Written as DNA, the CDR3 is TGTGCCAGCAGTTTAATGGGGCGAGACACAGATACGCAGTATTTT.

V gene TRBV5-4 combines with J gene TRBJ1-1, with 8 bases aligning to TRBD1. The CDR3 totals 16 residues. The V gene end was trimmed by 4 bases and the J gene end by 1 base; junction bases not matched to a gene: 9. Looked up from germline, CDR1 is SGHNT and CDR2 is YYREEE (reference sequence). The CDR3 bases are TGTGCCAGCAGCCCACGGACAGGGACCGGGAACACTGAAGCTTTCTTT. It codes for CASSPRTGTGNTEAFF.

V gene TRBV5-4 combines with J gene TRBJ2-5; 11 positions agree with TRBD1. Losses at the gene ends were 5 bases for V and 4 bases for J; bases not matched to a gene: 7. The length of the CDR3 is 15 residues. Per the germline V gene, CDR1 is SGHNT and CDR2 is YYREEE (reference sequence). DNA for the CDR3: TGTGCCAGCAGATTCCTGGGACAGGGGGTAGAGACCCAGTACTTC. Residues: CASRFLGQGVETQYF.

The chain is built from TRBV11-3 and TRBJ2-2; TRBD2 agrees at 13 bases. This CDR3 has 17 residues. CDR1 is SGHNT and CDR2 is YENEEA in the germline V gene. The junction had 6 bases not matched to a gene; V was cut back by 5 bases and J by 3 bases. This chain's CDR3 is CASSGLAGVLYTGELFF. The DNA for the CDR3 is TGTGCCAGCAGCGGACTAGCGGGAGTTTTGTACACCGGGGAGCTGTTTTTT.

The rearrangement links TRBV19 to TRBJ1-2; 7 nucleotides agree with TRBD1. CDR1 is LNHDA and CDR2 is SQIVND in the germline V gene (reference sequence). This CDR3 has 15 residues. The J segment lost 4 bases and the V segment lost 7 bases, leaving 12 bases of the junction unmatched. The CDR3 nucleotides are TGTGCCAGTAAACCGGGACAGATACCGGGCTATGGCTACACCTTC. Residues: CASKPGQIPGYGYTF.

This chain links TRBV2 with TRBJ2-3, with D possibly matching TRBD2 (6 bases). The V gene's germline CDR1 is SNHLY and CDR2 FYNNEI. The V end lost 7 bases, the J end lost 6 bases, and 14 bases lay between the germline ends. CDR3 length: 13 residues. The CDR3 DNA reads as TGTGCCAGCATACCGGGAGTATCGGATACGCAGTATTTT. It translates to CASIPGVSDTQYF.

V usage is TRBV6-5 and J usage is TRBJ2-1, with TRBD1 identical over 8 bases. Losses at the gene ends were 6 bases for V and 10 bases for J; bases not matched to a gene: 8. The CDR3 consists of 13 residues. The germline CDR1 and CDR2 sequences are MNHEY and SVGAGI. CDR3 residues: CASRPGQVYEQFF. In DNA form, the CDR3 reads TGTGCCAGCAGACCGGGACAGGTATACGAGCAGTTCTTC.

This clone was seen just once. The chain carries TRBV5-1 and TRBJ1-2; TRBD1 might be the D (5 bases). Germline V gives CDR1 SGHRS, CDR2 YFSETQ. V was cut by 2 bases and J by 8 bases, with 16 bases left in between. This CDR3 contains 14 residues. This CDR3 is CASSFGGTQGGYTF. CDR3 coding DNA: TGCGCCAGCAGCTTCGGAGGGACGCAGGGAGGCTACACCTTC.

The CDR3 region is CASSENVADTQYF. The CDR3 DNA reads TGTGCCAGCAGTGAAAATGTCGCAGATACGCAGTATTTT. V is TRBV2 and J is TRBJ2-3; D remains ambiguous. Trimming stripped 2 bases from V and 4 bases from J, with 7 bases between. CDR1 is SNHLY, CDR2 FYNNEI, per germline. The CDR3 extends over 13 amino acids.

The chain's CDR3 is CASSSFGQATDTQYF. In nucleotides, the CDR3 is TGTGCCAGCAGCTCCTTCGGACAGGCCACAGATACGCAGTATTTT. This chain joins TRBV7-3 and TRBJ2-3, with 7 positions matching TRBD1. Germline V gene lookup returns CDR1 SGHTA and CDR2 FQGTGA. The CDR3 spans 15 residues. J was trimmed by 2 bases and V by 4 bases; bases with no gene match: 6.

The chain carries TRBV6-1 and TRBJ2-1, with D possibly being TRBD2 (6 bases). Germline V CDR1 and CDR2: MNHNS, SASEGT. The CDR3 contains 16 residues. Trimming shortened V by 4 bases and J by 1 base, and 14 bases separated the two germline ends. CDR3 in amino acids: CASSGSAGRSYNEQFF. The CDR3 DNA is TGTGCCAGCAGTGGGTCGGCAGGGAGGTCCTACAATGAGCAGTTCTTC.

V usage is TRBV7-3 and J usage is TRBJ1-2, with 7 bases fitting TRBD1. CDR1 and CDR2 from the germline V gene are SGHTA and FQGTGA. V shed 2 bases and J 3 bases; nucleotides not matched to a gene: 6. This CDR3 has 15 amino acids. CDR3 sequence: CASSLGGTGDYGYTF. In DNA form, the CDR3 reads TGTGCCAGCAGCTTAGGCGGCACAGGGGACTATGGCTACACCTTC.

This clone was seen more than once but under ten times. The rearrangement links TRBV5-6 to TRBJ1-2; D is possibly TRBD1 (6 bases). The ends were cut back, 4 bases at V and 4 bases at J, with 14 bases in the middle. Germline CDR1 reads SGHDT; CDR2 reads YYEEEE. CDR3 length: 14 amino acids. The CDR3 DNA follows: TGTGCCAGCAGCGGGGGCGAGGGGTTCTATGGCTACACCTTC. It specifies CASSGGEGFYGYTF.

This clone was observed a single time. V gene TRBV5-6 combines with J gene TRBJ1-2; 7 nucleotides agree with TRBD1. The CDR3 has 13 amino acids. The germline CDR1 and CDR2 sequences are SGHDT and YYEEEE. The trim removed 2 bases at V and 3 bases at J, leaving 1 base unmatched. The CDR3 DNA is TGTGCCAGCAGCTTCGGACAGGACTATGGCTACACCTTC. Residues: CASSFGQDYGYTF.

On this clone: Other DNA sequences within the sample encode an identical CDR3. CDR3 sequence: CASSPGTAYEQYV. CDR3 bases: TGTGCCAGCTCACCCGGGACAGCCTACGAGCAGTACGTC. This sequence joins TRBV18 and TRBJ2-7; 7 positions match TRBD1. The CDR3 sequence is 13 residues long. J gave up 2 bases and V 3 bases, and 1 base lay outside the gene matches. Germline V lookup: CDR1 KGHSH, CDR2 LQKENI.

This chain joins TRBV5-1 and TRBJ1-2; D uncertain. V dropped 4 bases and J dropped 4 bases, with 11 bases sitting between them. Germline CDR1 SGHRS, CDR2 YFSETQ. CDR3 length: 13 amino acids. CDR3 amino acids: CASSVTASYGYTF. DNA for the CDR3: TGCGCCAGCAGCGTCACAGCTTCCTATGGCTACACCTTC.

This clone was detected a few times. V gene TRBV6-5 combines with J gene TRBJ2-2; 7 bases line up with TRBD1. V shed 6 bases, J shed 0 bases, and the junction held 1 base outside the gene matches. The CDR3 runs to 14 residues. Germline lookup yields CDR1 MNHEY and CDR2 SVGAGI. CDR3 in amino acids: CASSGTANTGELFF. Written as DNA, the CDR3 is TGTGCCAGCAGCGGGACAGCGAACACCGGGGAGCTGTTTTTT.

The CDR3, as DNA: TGTGCCAGCAGCCAAGATCTGCAGCGGGCGACAGGGGGGACAGATACGCAGTATTTT. Protein product: CASSQDLQRATGGTDTQYF. This chain connects TRBV4-2 to TRBJ2-3, with 9 bases matching TRBD1. Germline assignment: CDR1 LGHNA and CDR2 YNFKEQ. This CDR3 has 19 residues. J gave up 3 bases and V 0 bases, and 13 bases lay outside the gene matches.

The rearrangement joins TRBV6-5 to TRBJ1-3; D gene unclear. This CDR3 has 14 amino acids. Germline V gene sequence: CDR1 MNHEY, CDR2 SVGAGI. Trimming removed 2 bases at V and 4 bases at J, with 9 bases between. The CDR3 DNA sequence: TGTGCCAGCAGTTACACGTCGCGAGGAAACACCATATATTTT. This encodes CASSYTSRGNTIYF.

The chain employs TRBV28 and TRBJ2-7, with D maybe TRBD2 (5 bases). The germline gives CDR1 MDHEN, CDR2 SYDVKM. The CDR3 loop spans 12 amino acids. V was shortened by 7 bases and J by 6 bases, with 13 bases between the two germline ends. The CDR3 loop is CASKLARGEQYF. CDR3 coding DNA: TGTGCCAGCAAGCTCGCCCGGGGCGAGCAGTACTTC.

This clone was observed a single time. V usage is TRBV20-1 and J usage is TRBJ2-7; no definite D call. The CDR3 has 14 residues. Germline CDR1 and CDR2: DFQATT and SNEGSKA (reference sequence). V gave up 3 bases and J gave up 0 bases, with 12 bases separating them. CDR3 coding DNA: TGCAGTGCTAGTAGAGAGCTAAGCTCCTACGAGCAGTACGTC. Translated, it gives CSASRELSSYEQYV.

The genes are TRBV7-6 and TRBJ2-2; 9 positions agree with TRBD1. Germline V gene data show CDR1 as SGHVS and CDR2 as FNYEAQ. V shed 0 bases, J shed 3 bases, and the junction held 5 bases outside the gene matches. CDR3 length: 17 amino acids. CDR3 DNA: TGTGCCAGCAGCTTAGCCGCGGGACAGGGACACACCGGGGAGCTGTTTTTT. It encodes CASSLAAGQGHTGELFF.